Listed below are T cell receptor beta chains from one sample, sequenced in a study of T cells in Graves' hyperthyroidism and ophthalmopathy. One entry per CDR3 protein, called by TCRdb with MiXCR from the multiplex PCR reads. The profile covers nearly 750,000 distinct CDR3 sequences, with 35% appearing a single time and roughly 30% taken by the ten largest. Specimen: blood. These receptors all come from a woman in her forties with Graves' hyperthyroidism. Both conserved end residues are part of each CDR3. Each record gives: clone size, D gene, J gene, V gene, CDR3 DNA, CDR3 protein. A D gene is named only where the DNA matches it firmly. The size entry is marked missing in some rows and otherwise reads once, few, many or a size class.

clone_size: -
d_call: -
j_call: TRBJ2-5
v_call: TRBV4-3
cdr3_nt: TGCGCCAGCAGCCAAGATCAGGGGGGTGTGGAGACCCAGTACTTC
cdr3_aa: CASSQDQGGVETQYF

clone_size: -
d_call: TRBD2
j_call: TRBJ2-5
v_call: TRBV13
cdr3_nt: TGTGCCAGCTCAGCGGGGGTTCAAGAGACCCAGTACTTC
cdr3_aa: CASSAGVQETQYF

clone_size: -
d_call: -
j_call: TRBJ2-7
v_call: TRBV20-1
cdr3_nt: TGCAGTGCTAGAGGTGCAGAGGTTGATGAGCAGTACTTC
cdr3_aa: CSARGAEVDEQYF

clone_size: -
d_call: TRBD1
j_call: TRBJ2-6
v_call: TRBV2
cdr3_nt: TGTGCCAGCAGTGCGACAGGGATTACTGGGGCCAACGTCCTGACTTTC
cdr3_aa: CASSATGITGANVLTF

clone_size: -
d_call: -
j_call: TRBJ2-2
v_call: TRBV11-2
cdr3_nt: TGTGCCAGCAACCGCGGGACACCATCGAACACCGGGGAGCTGTTTTTT
cdr3_aa: CASNRGTPSNTGELFF

clone_size: -
d_call: -
j_call: TRBJ2-5
v_call: TRBV7-9
cdr3_nt: TGTGCCAGCAGCCTGGGGTATTGGACCCAGTACTTC
cdr3_aa: CASSLGYWTQYF

clone_size: many
d_call: TRBD2
j_call: TRBJ2-7
v_call: TRBV20-1
cdr3_nt: TGCAGTGCTCATCGGGCGGGAGGGCCCTACGAGCAGTACTTC
cdr3_aa: CSAHRAGGPYEQYF

clone_size: -
d_call: -
j_call: TRBJ1-1
v_call: TRBV7-9
cdr3_nt: TGTGCCAACGGCTTATCATCCACTTCCGAAGCTTTCTTT
cdr3_aa: CANGLSSTSEAFF

clone_size: -
d_call: -
j_call: TRBJ1-1
v_call: TRBV11-2
cdr3_nt: TGTGCCAGCAGCTTAGATAGGGTTAGTCCGGGGGTTACTGAAGCTTTCTTT
cdr3_aa: CASSLDRVSPGVTEAFF

clone_size: few
d_call: -
j_call: TRBJ1-1
v_call: TRBV6-1
cdr3_nt: TGTGCCAGCACCGGAAATAGCGGGGGGAACACTGAAGCTTTCTTT
cdr3_aa: CASTGNSGGNTEAFF

clone_size: few
d_call: -
j_call: TRBJ1-2
v_call: TRBV29-1
cdr3_nt: TGCAGCGTTGAACCCGGGACCCTTCCATACACCTTC
cdr3_aa: CSVEPGTLPYTF

clone_size: -
d_call: -
j_call: TRBJ2-5
v_call: TRBV9
cdr3_nt: TGTGCCAGCAGCTCCCCAGGTGGGGGGGCCGGAGAGACCCAGTACTTC
cdr3_aa: CASSSPGGGAGETQYF

clone_size: few
d_call: -
j_call: TRBJ1-2
v_call: TRBV28
cdr3_nt: TGTGCCAGCAGTTTCGCGAGGAACTATGGCTACACCTTC
cdr3_aa: CASSFARNYGYTF

clone_size: few
d_call: -
j_call: TRBJ2-2
v_call: TRBV12-3/TRBV12-4
cdr3_nt: TGTGCCAGCAGTTTAGGGGGGAGTGGTGCCGGGGAGCTGTTTTTT
cdr3_aa: CASSLGGSGAGELFF

clone_size: -
d_call: TRBD1
j_call: TRBJ1-4
v_call: TRBV12-3/TRBV12-4
cdr3_nt: TGTGCCAGCAGACCAGGGGGGGGAGGAGAAAAACTGTTTTTT
cdr3_aa: CASRPGGGGEKLFF

clone_size: few
d_call: -
j_call: TRBJ2-7
v_call: TRBV28
cdr3_nt: TGTGCCAGCAGCCGGGACGGAGGGGCATACGAGCAGTACTTC
cdr3_aa: CASSRDGGAYEQYF

clone_size: -
d_call: TRBD1
j_call: TRBJ1-3
v_call: TRBV7-8
cdr3_nt: TGTGCCAGCAGCGTAGACAGGGTTGACGCTGGAAACACCATATATTTT
cdr3_aa: CASSVDRVDAGNTIYF

clone_size: -
d_call: -
j_call: TRBJ1-2
v_call: TRBV5-1
cdr3_nt: TGCGCCAGCAGCCTGAGGGGCTACACCTTC
cdr3_aa: CASSLRGYTF

clone_size: -
d_call: TRBD1
j_call: TRBJ1-2
v_call: TRBV5-1
cdr3_nt: TGCGCCAGCAGCGTCCTGACAGGGGTCGGCGGCTACACCTTC
cdr3_aa: CASSVLTGVGGYTF

clone_size: -
d_call: -
j_call: TRBJ2-6
v_call: TRBV11-2
cdr3_nt: TGTGCCAGCAGCCCCCGGGCACCTACGCTCTCTGGGGCCAACGTCCTGACTTTC
cdr3_aa: CASSPRAPTLSGANVLTF

clone_size: -
d_call: TRBD2
j_call: TRBJ2-1
v_call: TRBV20-1
cdr3_nt: TGCAGTGCTACGACTAGCGGGGCGTCCTTCTACAATGAGCAGTTCTTC
cdr3_aa: CSATTSGASFYNEQFF

clone_size: few
d_call: -
j_call: TRBJ2-2
v_call: TRBV7-9
cdr3_nt: TGTGCCAGCAGCCGCAAGACAGGACTGGACGGGGAGCTGTTTTTT
cdr3_aa: CASSRKTGLDGELFF

clone_size: -
d_call: -
j_call: TRBJ2-7
v_call: TRBV7-2
cdr3_nt: TGTGCCAGCAGCTTAGTTTCCAGCGATAGCTGCGAGCAGTACTTC
cdr3_aa: CASSLVSSDSCEQYF

clone_size: -
d_call: TRBD1
j_call: TRBJ1-2
v_call: TRBV12-3/TRBV12-4
cdr3_nt: TGTGCCAGCAGGAAAGACAGGGGCTTAGCGCAGCGGTATGGCTACACCTTC
cdr3_aa: CASRKDRGLAQRYGYTF

clone_size: few
d_call: -
j_call: TRBJ2-3
v_call: TRBV7-3
cdr3_nt: TGTGCCAGCAGCTTAATGGGAGGCACAGATACGCAGTATTTT
cdr3_aa: CASSLMGGTDTQYF

clone_size: few
d_call: -
j_call: TRBJ1-1
v_call: TRBV7-8
cdr3_nt: TGTGCCAGCAGCTTTTCCGGGGGGCAGAACACTGAAGCTTTCTTT
cdr3_aa: CASSFSGGQNTEAFF

clone_size: -
d_call: -
j_call: TRBJ1-4
v_call: TRBV27
cdr3_nt: TGTGCCAGCAAACAGGGTGGTGAAAAACTGTTTTTT
cdr3_aa: CASKQGGEKLFF

clone_size: few
d_call: -
j_call: TRBJ2-7
v_call: TRBV7-2
cdr3_nt: TGTGCCAGCAGCCAAGATCTAACAGGGTCCTACGAGCAGTACTTC
cdr3_aa: CASSQDLTGSYEQYF

clone_size: -
d_call: TRBD1
j_call: TRBJ2-7
v_call: TRBV15
cdr3_nt: TGTGCCACCAGCAGCCGACAGGGGAACGAGCAGTACTTC
cdr3_aa: CATSSRQGNEQYF

clone_size: -
d_call: TRBD1
j_call: TRBJ1-3
v_call: TRBV5-4
cdr3_nt: TGTGCCAGCAGTTACTCTAACCCGACAGGGAACTCTGGAAACACCATATATTTT
cdr3_aa: CASSYSNPTGNSGNTIYF

clone_size: many
d_call: -
j_call: TRBJ2-2
v_call: TRBV19
cdr3_nt: TGTGCCAGTAGTATAGACGACGACACCGGGGAGCTGTTTTTT
cdr3_aa: CASSIDDDTGELFF

clone_size: -
d_call: -
j_call: TRBJ1-2
v_call: TRBV12-3/TRBV12-4
cdr3_nt: TGTGCCAGCAGATCACAGGGCGGAGATAACTATGGCTACACCTTC
cdr3_aa: CASRSQGGDNYGYTF

clone_size: -
d_call: -
j_call: TRBJ2-2
v_call: TRBV7-9
cdr3_nt: TGTGCCAGCAGCCCTAGACCCGGGCTGAACACCGGGGAGCTGTTTTTT
cdr3_aa: CASSPRPGLNTGELFF

clone_size: many
d_call: -
j_call: TRBJ2-7
v_call: TRBV7-9
cdr3_nt: TGTGCCAGCAGCTTATGGGACATCCCCTACGAGCAGTACTTC
cdr3_aa: CASSLWDIPYEQYF

clone_size: -
d_call: -
j_call: TRBJ1-1
v_call: TRBV10-2
cdr3_nt: TGTGCCAGCAGCCAGAGCACCGGGGGCAGAGCTGAAGCTTTCTTT
cdr3_aa: CASSQSTGGRAEAFF

clone_size: many
d_call: TRBD1
j_call: TRBJ1-3
v_call: TRBV9
cdr3_nt: TGTGCCAGCAGTAGACAGGGCGGGAATGGAAACACCATATATTTT
cdr3_aa: CASSRQGGNGNTIYF

clone_size: -
d_call: TRBD2
j_call: TRBJ2-3
v_call: TRBV7-2
cdr3_nt: TGTGCCAGCAGCTCGAGCGGGGTCAGCACTCATACGCAGTATTTT
cdr3_aa: CASSSSGVSTHTQYF

clone_size: -
d_call: TRBD1
j_call: TRBJ2-7
v_call: TRBV7-9
cdr3_nt: TGTGCCAGCAGCTTTCCGACAGGGGGCTCCTACGAGCAGTACTTC
cdr3_aa: CASSFPTGGSYEQYF

clone_size: once
d_call: -
j_call: TRBJ1-1
v_call: TRBV11-2
cdr3_nt: TGTGCCAGCAGCTTAGATTGGGGGCCGAGTGAAGCCTTCTTT
cdr3_aa: CASSLDWGPSEAFF

clone_size: many
d_call: -
j_call: TRBJ2-7
v_call: TRBV29-1
cdr3_nt: TGCAGCGTAAGACCCCCGGGACGCCTTTACGAGCAGTACTTC
cdr3_aa: CSVRPPGRLYEQYF

clone_size: few
d_call: -
j_call: TRBJ1-2
v_call: TRBV6-5
cdr3_nt: TGTGCCAGCAGCTCCCGGAACCGCTATGGCTACACCTTC
cdr3_aa: CASSSRNRYGYTF

clone_size: many
d_call: TRBD1
j_call: TRBJ1-4
v_call: TRBV10-3
cdr3_nt: TGTGCCATCAGTCACAGGGGTGATGAAAAACTGTTTTTT
cdr3_aa: CAISHRGDEKLFF

clone_size: few
d_call: TRBD1
j_call: TRBJ1-3
v_call: TRBV12-3/TRBV12-4
cdr3_nt: TGTGCCAGCAGTCCCTGGACAGGGGCTGGGGGAAACACCATATATTTT
cdr3_aa: CASSPWTGAGGNTIYF

clone_size: many
d_call: -
j_call: TRBJ1-1
v_call: TRBV7-9
cdr3_nt: TGTGCCAGCACCGAAGATTGGGGGGCAGGCAGGATGAACACTGAAGCTTTCTTT
cdr3_aa: CASTEDWGAGRMNTEAFF

clone_size: many
d_call: -
j_call: TRBJ1-4
v_call: TRBV2
cdr3_nt: TGTGCCAGCAGCGAGAGCAATTGGGGAGAAAAACTGTTTTTT
cdr3_aa: CASSESNWGEKLFF

clone_size: many
d_call: TRBD1
j_call: TRBJ1-5
v_call: TRBV10-2
cdr3_nt: TGCGCCAGCAGTGAGTCTCGGACAGGGGGACAGCCCCAGCATTTT
cdr3_aa: CASSESRTGGQPQHF

clone_size: many
d_call: -
j_call: TRBJ2-7
v_call: TRBV6-6
cdr3_nt: TGTGCCAGCAGCCAAGCCTTATACGAGCAGTACTTC
cdr3_aa: CASSQALYEQYF

clone_size: -
d_call: -
j_call: TRBJ1-5
v_call: TRBV7-2
cdr3_nt: TGTGCCAGCAGCAACCGGGACAAATATAGCAATCAGCCCCAGCATTTT
cdr3_aa: CASSNRDKYSNQPQHF

clone_size: few
d_call: -
j_call: TRBJ2-2
v_call: TRBV10-3
cdr3_nt: TGTGCCATCAGTGAGGGACAGAGGATTGGGACCGGGGAGCTGTTTTTT
cdr3_aa: CAISEGQRIGTGELFF

clone_size: -
d_call: -
j_call: TRBJ1-2
v_call: TRBV20-1
cdr3_nt: TGCAGTGCTAGAGATCTCTTTGGGCAGGAGAACTATGGCTACACCTTC
cdr3_aa: CSARDLFGQENYGYTF

clone_size: -
d_call: -
j_call: TRBJ1-3
v_call: TRBV20-1
cdr3_nt: TGCAGTGCTAGCAAAAGACTAGCGGGAAACACCATATATTTT
cdr3_aa: CSASKRLAGNTIYF

clone_size: once
d_call: -
j_call: TRBJ1-3
v_call: TRBV2
cdr3_nt: TGTGCCAGCAGTGAATACGGCGACACCATATATTTT
cdr3_aa: CASSEYGDTIYF

clone_size: many
d_call: -
j_call: TRBJ1-1
v_call: TRBV9
cdr3_nt: TGTGCCAGCAGCCCCAGGCGGTCAAGTAGGAACACTGAAGCTTTCTTT
cdr3_aa: CASSPRRSSRNTEAFF

clone_size: many
d_call: -
j_call: TRBJ2-2
v_call: TRBV7-8
cdr3_nt: TGTGCCAGCAGCTTAGTGGGGGACTGGAACACCGGGGAGCTGTTTTTT
cdr3_aa: CASSLVGDWNTGELFF

clone_size: -
d_call: -
j_call: TRBJ1-5
v_call: TRBV7-2
cdr3_nt: TGTGCCAGCAGCTCCTTCGGGGGTAGCAATCAGCCCCAGCATTTT
cdr3_aa: CASSSFGGSNQPQHF

clone_size: -
d_call: TRBD2
j_call: TRBJ2-5
v_call: TRBV10-3
cdr3_nt: TGTGCCATCAGTGAAGCTAGCGGGGGGGCCCAGGAGACCCAGTACTTC
cdr3_aa: CAISEASGGAQETQYF

clone_size: few
d_call: -
j_call: TRBJ1-5
v_call: TRBV6-5
cdr3_nt: TGTGCCAGCAGTTTATACGGGACGGTTAGCAATCAGCCCCAGCATTTT
cdr3_aa: CASSLYGTVSNQPQHF

clone_size: -
d_call: -
j_call: TRBJ1-2
v_call: TRBV12-5
cdr3_nt: TGTGCTAGTGGTTCTATTTGGGGGGACGGCTACACCTTC
cdr3_aa: CASGSIWGDGYTF

clone_size: -
d_call: -
j_call: TRBJ1-2
v_call: TRBV29-1
cdr3_nt: TGCAGCGTTGGGGGGTTTGGGGGTGGCGATGGCTACACCTTC
cdr3_aa: CSVGGFGGGDGYTF